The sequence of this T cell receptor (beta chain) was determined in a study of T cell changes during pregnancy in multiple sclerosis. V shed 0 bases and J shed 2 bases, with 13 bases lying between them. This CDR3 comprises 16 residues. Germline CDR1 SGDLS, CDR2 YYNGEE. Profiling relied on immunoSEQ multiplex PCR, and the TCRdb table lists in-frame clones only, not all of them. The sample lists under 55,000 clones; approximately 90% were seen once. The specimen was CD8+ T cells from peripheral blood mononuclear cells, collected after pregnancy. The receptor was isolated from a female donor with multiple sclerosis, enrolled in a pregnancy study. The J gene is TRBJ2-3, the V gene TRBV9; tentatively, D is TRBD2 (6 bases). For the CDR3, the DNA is TGTGCCAGCAGCGTAGGCGGGAACGCCCCCACAGATACGCAGTATTTT. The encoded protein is CASSVGGNAPTDTQYF.